The rows below give T cell receptor beta chains drawn from one sample of a study of cytomegalovirus exposure and HLA in healthy donors. Profiling relied on immunoSEQ multiplex PCR, and the TCRdb table lists in-frame clones only, not all of them. The sample yields some 190,000 clones, more than 75% seen once. Material: PBMCs. The receptors were gathered from a man aged 35-49 years in good health and CMV-seronegative. Both conserved end residues are trimmed from each CDR3. Fields, in order: V gene, clone size, CDR3 protein. Clone size is stated in some rows and not others, as once, few, many or a class when expanded.

>TRBV29-1|NA
SASQGISTEAF
>TRBV28|NA
ASRPQGARRPQH
>TRBV27|NA
ASSLGTGGDEQY
>TRBV9|NA
ASSAHNQGYPYEQY
>TRBV6-5|NA
ASSSLQGSYEQY
>TRBV10-2|NA
ASSVQGGGQPQH
>TRBV7-6|NA
AGGLSNEKLF
>TRBV7-3|NA
ASSPAGGYEQY
>TRBV9|NA
ASSVSGTGKAGELF
>TRBV11-2|NA
ASSSPYDSGGRPGELF
>TRBV15|NA
ATSRDRGETQY
>TRBV2|NA
ASSAIGGQETQY
>TRBV19|once
ASSKIRQGFYT
>TRBV5-1|NA
ASSLNAGGAGIDIQY
>TRBV6-1|NA
ASREMGTQY
>TRBV11-3|NA
ASSLHRANYGYT
>TRBV28|NA
ASSGTGRGLSTDTQY
>TRBV29-1|NA
SVEMEGQGGY
>TRBV19|NA
ASSTTSASDEQY
>TRBV9|NA
ASSYGGADTGELF
>TRBV2|NA
ASSESVQLDNEQF
>TRBV7-9|NA
ASSRLGGTGGWYEQY
>TRBV29-1|NA
SVEGIWRAQGGRTYEQY
>TRBV7-3|few
ASSFSGGYEQY
>TRBV5-8|NA
ASSAGTGDSYGYT
>TRBV19|NA
ASSIERVTEAF
>TRBV19|NA
ASRRTGGTDTQY
>TRBV19|NA
ASQPGLLVSGNTIY
>TRBV28|NA
ASSTTSGLAYNEQF
>TRBV18|NA
ASSPATGGSGNQPQH
>TRBV7-9|NA
ASSLQQADEQY
>TRBV29-1|NA
SVHAGEKLF
>TRBV9|NA
ASSDSGSSYNEQF
>TRBV6-5|NA
ASSYQGYTEAF
>TRBV28|once
ASSPGTGSVEGYT
>TRBV4-1|few
ASSVGGRNEQF
>TRBV19|NA
ASSIAGKGYEQY
>TRBV6-5|few
ASSGLLTATQY
>TRBV7-3|NA
ASSPHKNPTEAF
>TRBV19|NA
ASSTTSTDTQY
>TRBV21-1|few
ASSPERREETQY
>TRBV27|NA
ASSLGTFNSPLH
>TRBV28|NA
AVEGGTRSYGYT
>TRBV30|NA
AWTVGGGWTLSSYEQY
>TRBV15|NA
ATSRDKGAGRADTQY
>TRBV19|few
DRGENTGELF
>TRBV27|NA
ASSLYGTAYEQY
>TRBV25-1|NA
ASSEGTRGTDTQY
>TRBV28|few
ASSFQGWGISNQPQH
>TRBV11-2|NA
ASSLGSEIGTGELF
>TRBV5-1|NA
ATMGQPNTEAF
>TRBV7-2|NA
ASSDFRNTEAF
>TRBV4-3|few
ASSQGLAGLRYEQY
>TRBV4-2|NA
ASSQAQRGGSDEQF